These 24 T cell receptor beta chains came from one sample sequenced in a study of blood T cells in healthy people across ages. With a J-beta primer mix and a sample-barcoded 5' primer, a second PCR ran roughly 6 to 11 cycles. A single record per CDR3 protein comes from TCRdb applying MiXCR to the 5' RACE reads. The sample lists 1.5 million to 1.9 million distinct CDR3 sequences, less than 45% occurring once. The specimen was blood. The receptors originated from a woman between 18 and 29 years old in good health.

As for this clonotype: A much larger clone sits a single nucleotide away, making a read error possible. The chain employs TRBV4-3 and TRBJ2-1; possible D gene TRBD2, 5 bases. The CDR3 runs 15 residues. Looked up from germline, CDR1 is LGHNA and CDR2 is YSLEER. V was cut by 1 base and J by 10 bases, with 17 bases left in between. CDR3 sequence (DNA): TGCGCCAGCAGCCAAGCCCGAGCGGAGTCCTACGAGCAGTTCTTC. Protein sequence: CASSQARAESYEQFF.

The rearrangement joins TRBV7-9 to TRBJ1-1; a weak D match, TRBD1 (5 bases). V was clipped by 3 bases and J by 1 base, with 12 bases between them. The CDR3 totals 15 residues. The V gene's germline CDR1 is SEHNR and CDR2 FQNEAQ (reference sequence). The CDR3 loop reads CASSFSRGWNTEAFF. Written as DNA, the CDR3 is TGTGCCAGCAGCTTTAGTCGGGGGTGGAACACTGAAGCTTTCTTT. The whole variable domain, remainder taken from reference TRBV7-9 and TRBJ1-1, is DTGVSQNPRHKITKRGQNVTFRCDPISEHNRLYWYRQTLGQGPEFLTYFQNEAQLEKSRLLSDRFSAERPKGSFSTLEIQRTEQGDSAMYLCASSFSRGWNTEAFFGQGTRLTVV.

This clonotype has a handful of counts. CDR3 loop: CASSLHGQITYEQYF. CDR3 coding DNA: TGTGCCAGCAGCTTACATGGACAGATCACCTACGAGCAGTACTTC. The chain recombines TRBV7-2 with TRBJ2-7; tentative D call: TRBD1 (6 bases). This CDR3 is 15 amino acids long. The V gene lost 2 bases and the J gene lost 2 bases, with 13 bases spanning the gap. The germline V gene encodes CDR1 SGHTA and CDR2 FQGNSA. Full variable domain (outside the CDR3, taken from reference TRBV7-2 and TRBJ2-7): GAGVSQSPSNKVTEKGKDVELRCDPISGHTALYWYRQSLGQGLEFLIYFQGNSAPDKSGLPSDRFSAERTGGSVSTLTIQRTQQEDSAVYLCASSLHGQITYEQYFGPGTRLTVT.

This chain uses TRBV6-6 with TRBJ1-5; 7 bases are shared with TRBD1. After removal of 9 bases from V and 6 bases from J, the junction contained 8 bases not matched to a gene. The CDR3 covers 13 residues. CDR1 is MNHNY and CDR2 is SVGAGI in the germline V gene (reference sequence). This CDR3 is CASATGVLQPQHF. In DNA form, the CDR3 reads TGTGCCAGTGCCACAGGGGTGCTTCAGCCCCAGCATTTT.

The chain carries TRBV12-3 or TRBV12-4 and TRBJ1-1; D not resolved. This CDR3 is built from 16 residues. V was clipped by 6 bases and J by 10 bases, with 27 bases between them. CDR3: CASSPEWSSPVRGAFF. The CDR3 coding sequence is TGTGCCAGCAGCCCCGAGTGGAGCAGCCCGGTTCGTGGAGCTTTCTTT.

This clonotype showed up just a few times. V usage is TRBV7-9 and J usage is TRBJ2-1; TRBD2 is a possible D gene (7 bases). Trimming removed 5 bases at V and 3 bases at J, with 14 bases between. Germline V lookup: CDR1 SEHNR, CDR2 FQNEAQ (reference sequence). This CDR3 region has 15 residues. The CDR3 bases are TGTGCCAGCAGCCCAAGGGGGGGCGGCTACAATGAGCAGTTCTTC. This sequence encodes CASSPRGGGYNEQFF.

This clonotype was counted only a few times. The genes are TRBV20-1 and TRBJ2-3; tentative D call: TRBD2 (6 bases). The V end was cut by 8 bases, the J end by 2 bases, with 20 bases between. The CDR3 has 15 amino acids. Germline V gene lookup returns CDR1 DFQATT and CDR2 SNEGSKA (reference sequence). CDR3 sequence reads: CSPLYRDSYTDTQYF. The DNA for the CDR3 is TGCAGTCCCTTGTACCGGGACTCTTACACAGATACGCAGTATTTT.

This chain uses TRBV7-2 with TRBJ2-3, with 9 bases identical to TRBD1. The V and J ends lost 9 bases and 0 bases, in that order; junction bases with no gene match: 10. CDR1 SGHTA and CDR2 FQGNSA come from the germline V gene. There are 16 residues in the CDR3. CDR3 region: CASSPRQGVSTDTQYF. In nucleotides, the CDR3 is TGTGCCAGTAGCCCAAGACAGGGGGTTAGCACAGATACGCAGTATTTT.

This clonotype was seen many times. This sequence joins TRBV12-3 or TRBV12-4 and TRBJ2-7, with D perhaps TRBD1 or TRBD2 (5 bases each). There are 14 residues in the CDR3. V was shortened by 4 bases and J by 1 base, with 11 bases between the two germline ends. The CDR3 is CASSSGLDSYEQYF. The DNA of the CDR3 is TGTGCCAGCAGTTCGGGGCTCGATTCCTACGAGCAGTACTTC.

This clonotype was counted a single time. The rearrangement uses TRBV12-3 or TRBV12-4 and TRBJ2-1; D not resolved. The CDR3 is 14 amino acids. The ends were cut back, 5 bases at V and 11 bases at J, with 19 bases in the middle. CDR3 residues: CASSVGLAGMKQFF. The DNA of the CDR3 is TGTGCCAGCAGTGTAGGGTTGGCCGGAATGAAGCAGTTCTTC.

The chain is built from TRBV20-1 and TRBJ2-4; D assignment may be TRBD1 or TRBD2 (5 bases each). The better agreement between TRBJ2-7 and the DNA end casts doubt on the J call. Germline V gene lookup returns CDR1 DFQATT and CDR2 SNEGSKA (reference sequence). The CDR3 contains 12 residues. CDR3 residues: CSASEGQYEQYF. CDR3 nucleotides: TGCAGTGCTAGTGAGGGGCAGTACGAGCAGTACTTC.

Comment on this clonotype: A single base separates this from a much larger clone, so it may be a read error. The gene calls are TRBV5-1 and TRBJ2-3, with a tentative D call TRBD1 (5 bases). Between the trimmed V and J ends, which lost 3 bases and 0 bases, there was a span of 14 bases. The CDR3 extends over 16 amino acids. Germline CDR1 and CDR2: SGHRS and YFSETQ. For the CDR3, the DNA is TGCGCCAGCAGCTCCCCATACAGGACAAGCACAGATACGCAGTATTTT. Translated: CASSSPYRTSTDTQYF.

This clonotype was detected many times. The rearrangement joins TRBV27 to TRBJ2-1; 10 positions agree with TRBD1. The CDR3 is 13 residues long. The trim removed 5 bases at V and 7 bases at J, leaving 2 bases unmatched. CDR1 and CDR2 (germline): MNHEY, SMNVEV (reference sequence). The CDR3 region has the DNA TGTGCCAGCAGTCCGGACAGGGGGAATGAGCAGTTCTTC. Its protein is CASSPDRGNEQFF.

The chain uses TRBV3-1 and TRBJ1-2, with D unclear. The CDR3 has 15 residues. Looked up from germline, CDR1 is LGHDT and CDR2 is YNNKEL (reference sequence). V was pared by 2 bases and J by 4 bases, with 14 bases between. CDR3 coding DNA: TGTGCCAGCAGCCAAAGTGGCAGCTTAGCCTATGGCTACACCTTC. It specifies CASSQSGSLAYGYTF. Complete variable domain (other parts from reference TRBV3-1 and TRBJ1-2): DTAVSQTPKYLVTQMGNDKSIKCEQNLGHDTMYWYKQDSKKFLKIMFSYNNKELIINETVPNRFSPKSPDKAHLNLHINSLELGDSAVYFCASSQSGSLAYGYTFGSGTRLTVV.

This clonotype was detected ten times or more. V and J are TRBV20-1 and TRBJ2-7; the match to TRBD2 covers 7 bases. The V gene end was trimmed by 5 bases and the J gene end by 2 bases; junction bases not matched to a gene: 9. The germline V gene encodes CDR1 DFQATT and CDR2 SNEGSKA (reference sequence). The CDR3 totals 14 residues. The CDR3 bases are TGCAGTGCTCCCCGGCTAGCGGAGACCTACGAGCAGTACTTC. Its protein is CSAPRLAETYEQYF.

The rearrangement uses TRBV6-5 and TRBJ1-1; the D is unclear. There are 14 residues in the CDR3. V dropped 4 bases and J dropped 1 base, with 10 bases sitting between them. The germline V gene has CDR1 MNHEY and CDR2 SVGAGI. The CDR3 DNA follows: TGTGCCAGCAGTTTCTACAACACGAACACTGAAGCTTTCTTT. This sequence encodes CASSFYNTNTEAFF.

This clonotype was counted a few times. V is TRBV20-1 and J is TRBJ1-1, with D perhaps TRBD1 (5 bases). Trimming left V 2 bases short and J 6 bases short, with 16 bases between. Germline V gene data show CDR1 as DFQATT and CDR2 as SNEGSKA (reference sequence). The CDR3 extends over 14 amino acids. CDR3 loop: CSARNDGRDPEAFF. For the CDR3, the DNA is TGCAGTGCTAGAAATGATGGCAGGGACCCTGAAGCTTTCTTT.

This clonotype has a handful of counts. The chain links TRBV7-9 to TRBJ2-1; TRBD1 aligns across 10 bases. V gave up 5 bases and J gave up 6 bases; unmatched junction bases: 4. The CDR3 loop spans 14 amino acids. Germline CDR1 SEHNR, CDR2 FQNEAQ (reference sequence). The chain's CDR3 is CASSRTGGVNEQFF. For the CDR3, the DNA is TGTGCCAGCAGCCGGACAGGGGGGGTCAATGAGCAGTTCTTC.

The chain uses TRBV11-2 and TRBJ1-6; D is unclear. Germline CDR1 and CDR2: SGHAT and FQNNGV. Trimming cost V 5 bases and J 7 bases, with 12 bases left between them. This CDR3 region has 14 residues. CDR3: CASSTEPRNSPLHF. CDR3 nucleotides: TGTGCCAGCAGCACGGAACCCAGGAATTCACCCCTCCACTTT. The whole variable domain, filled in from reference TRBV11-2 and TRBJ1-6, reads EAGVAQSPRYKIIEKRQSVAFWCNPISGHATLYWYQQILGQGPKLLIQFQNNGVVDDSQLPKDRFSAERLKGVDSTLKIQPAKLEDSAVYLCASSTEPRNSPLHFGNGTRLTVT.

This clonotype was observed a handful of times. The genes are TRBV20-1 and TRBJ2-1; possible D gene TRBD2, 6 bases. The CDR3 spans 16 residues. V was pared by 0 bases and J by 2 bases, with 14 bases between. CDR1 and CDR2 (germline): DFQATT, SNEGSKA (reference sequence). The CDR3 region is CSARDQQRGTYNEQFF. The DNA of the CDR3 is TGCAGTGCTAGAGATCAACAACGGGGGACCTACAATGAGCAGTTCTTC.

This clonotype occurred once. The CDR3, as DNA: TGCAGCGTTGCCGCAGATACCCAAGAGACCCAGTACTTC. Its protein product is CSVAADTQETQYF. The J gene is TRBJ2-5, the V gene TRBV29-1; no firm D call. Per germline, CDR1 SQVTM and CDR2 ANQGSEA. This CDR3 region has 13 residues. V lost 4 bases, J lost 1 base, and 10 bases lay in between.

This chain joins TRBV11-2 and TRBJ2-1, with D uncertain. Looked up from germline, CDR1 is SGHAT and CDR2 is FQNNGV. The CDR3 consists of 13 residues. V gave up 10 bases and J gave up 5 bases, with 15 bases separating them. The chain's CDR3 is CATSDRTNNEQFF. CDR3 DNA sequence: TGTGCCACATCCGATCGGACCAACAATGAGCAGTTCTTC.

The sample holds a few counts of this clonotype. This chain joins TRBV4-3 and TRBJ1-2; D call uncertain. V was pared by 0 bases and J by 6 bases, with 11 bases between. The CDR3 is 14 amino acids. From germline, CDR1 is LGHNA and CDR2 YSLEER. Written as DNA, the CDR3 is TGCGCCAGCAGCCAAGAGAGGTGGGCGGATGGCTACACCTTC. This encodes CASSQERWADGYTF.

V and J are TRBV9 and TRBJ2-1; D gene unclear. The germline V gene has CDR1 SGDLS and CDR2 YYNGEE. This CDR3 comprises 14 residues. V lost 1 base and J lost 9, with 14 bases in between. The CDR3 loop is CASSVSALGSEQFF. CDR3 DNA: TGTGCCAGCAGCGTATCAGCCCTCGGCAGTGAGCAGTTCTTC. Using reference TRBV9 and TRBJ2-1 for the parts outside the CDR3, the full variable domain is DSGVTQTPKHLITATGQRVTLRCSPRSGDLSVYWYQQSLDQGLQFLIQYYNGEERAKGNILERFSAQQFPDLHSELNLSSLELGDSALYFCASSVSALGSEQFFGPGTRLTVL.